These 32 T cell receptor beta chains share one sample of origin, sequenced in a study of cytomegalovirus exposure and HLA in healthy donors. PCR amplification relied on 60 Vbeta primers (plus 13 Jbeta primers). The data were produced by immunoSEQ multiplex PCR, yet TCRdb's version contains in-frame clones alone and is incomplete. The sample consists of about 200,000 clones, 82% of them appearing once. The source material was PBMCs. The receptors here all came from a woman aged 40-49 years in good health and CMV-seronegative.

The chain combines TRBV11-2 with TRBJ2-7; D uncertain. The CDR3 runs 14 residues. V was pared by 1 base and J by 4 bases, with 11 bases between. Germline lookup yields CDR1 SGHAT and CDR2 FQNNGV. The CDR3 is CASSLAPGSYEQYF. The CDR3 DNA follows: TGTGCCAGCAGCTTAGCCCCAGGTTCTTACGAGCAGTACTTC. Filled out from reference TRBV11-2 and TRBJ2-7, the complete variable domain reads EAGVAQSPRYKIIEKRQSVAFWCNPISGHATLYWYQQILGQGPKLLIQFQNNGVVDDSQLPKDRFSAERLKGVDSTLKIQPAKLEDSAVYLCASSLAPGSYEQYFGPGTRLTVT.

V is TRBV9 and J is TRBJ1-1; D gene unclear. V was clipped by 0 bases and J by 2 bases, with 8 bases between them. Germline V gives CDR1 SGDLS, CDR2 YYNGEE. The CDR3 runs to 14 residues. In nucleotides, the CDR3 is TGTGCCAGCAGCGTAGTGGGAGAAAACACTGAAGCTTTCTTT. Protein product: CASSVVGENTEAFF.

The sample holds one count of this clone. The chain carries TRBV7-9 and TRBJ2-7; 7 bases are shared with TRBD2. V shed 7 bases and J 9 bases; nucleotides not matched to a gene: 6. Germline CDR1 reads SEHNR; CDR2 reads FQNEAQ (reference sequence). This CDR3 comprises 11 residues. CDR3 nucleotides: TGTGCCAGCATATCTGGGGAGGGGCAGTACTTC. Protein: CASISGEGQYF.

The CDR3 DNA reads TGTGCCAGCAGCTCCTTGAACGCCAATACAGAAAAACTGTTTTTT. Its protein product is CASSSLNANTEKLFF. The chain couples TRBV7-6 to TRBJ1-4; the D is unclear. Germline CDR1 reads SGHVS; CDR2 reads FNYEAQ. The CDR3 is 15 amino acids. V was trimmed by 4 bases and J by 8 bases, leaving 17 bases between them.

The rearrangement links TRBV6-1 to TRBJ2-3; a possible D gene is TRBD2 (5 bases). Trimming left V 4 bases short and J 6 bases short, with 11 bases between. CDR1 and CDR2 from the germline V gene are MNHNS and SASEGT. The length of the CDR3 is 13 residues. The CDR3 here is CASSVVGIDTQYF. CDR3 nucleotides: TGTGCCAGCAGTGTAGTCGGGATCGATACGCAGTATTTT.

V usage is TRBV27 and J usage is TRBJ1-5, with 9 bases aligning to TRBD1. Germline trimming cut 4 bases from V and 3 bases from J; bases unmatched to any gene: 13. Germline CDR1 is MNHEY and CDR2 is SMNVEV (reference sequence). The CDR3 is 18 residues long. The CDR3: CASSSLSRGTGYNQPQHF. CDR3 in DNA: TGTGCCAGCAGTTCCCTTTCGAGAGGGACAGGGTACAATCAGCCCCAGCATTTT.

The chain couples TRBV9 to TRBJ2-7; D is uncertain. Trimming pared 3 bases from V and 4 bases from J, leaving 20 bases between. Germline V lookup: CDR1 SGDLS, CDR2 YYNGEE. CDR3 length: 16 amino acids. This CDR3 reads CASSAHTTTYRYEQYF. Written as DNA, the CDR3 is TGTGCCAGCAGCGCCCATACTACCACTTATCGGTACGAGCAGTACTTC. The full variable domain, in which reference TRBV9 and TRBJ2-7 provide the parts outside the CDR3, is DSGVTQTPKHLITATGQRVTLRCSPRSGDLSVYWYQQSLDQGLQFLIQYYNGEERAKGNILERFSAQQFPDLHSELNLSSLELGDSALYFCASSAHTTTYRYEQYFGPGTRLTVT.

The CDR3 bases are TGTGCCAGCAGGGGGACTAGCGGGAGGGAGATCCTTTGGCAGTTCTTC. It is translated as CASRGTSGREILWQFF. J is TRBJ2-1 and V is TRBV7-9, with TRBD2 matching 16 bases. Germline V gene lookup returns CDR1 SEHNR and CDR2 FQNEAQ (reference sequence). The V and J ends lost 6 bases and 12 bases, in that order; junction bases with no gene match: 11. The CDR3 runs to 16 residues.

This chain connects TRBV27 to TRBJ2-7, with D possibly matching TRBD1 (6 bases). Germline lookup yields CDR1 MNHEY and CDR2 SMNVEV (reference sequence). V lost 3 bases and J 2 bases, leaving 8 bases between the germline ends. The CDR3 loop spans 13 amino acids. CDR3 amino acids: CASSFRGTYEQYF. The DNA of the CDR3 is TGTGCCAGCAGTTTCAGGGGAACCTACGAGCAGTACTTC.

This clone came up once. V usage is TRBV5-5 and J usage is TRBJ2-7; 9 bases are shared with TRBD1. With V trimmed by 4 bases and J by 5 bases, 7 bases remained unmatched. Germline V lookup: CDR1 SGHKS, CDR2 YYEKEE (reference sequence). CDR3 length equals 14 residues. The CDR3 nucleotides read TGTGCCAGCAGCCATGGACAGGGGAGGAACGAGCAGTACTTC. Its protein is CASSHGQGRNEQYF. The full variable domain, in which reference TRBV5-5 and TRBJ2-7 provide the parts outside the CDR3, is DAGVTQSPTHLIKTRGQQVTLRCSPISGHKSVSWYQQVLGQGPQFIFQYYEKEERGRGNFPDRFSARQFPNYSSELNVNALLLGDSALYLCASSHGQGRNEQYFGPGTRLTVT.

The chain joins TRBV2 to TRBJ1-6; a weak D match, TRBD1 (5 bases). Germline lookup yields CDR1 SNHLY and CDR2 FYNNEI. The V gene lost 3 bases and the J gene lost 9 bases, with 12 bases spanning the gap. This CDR3 is built from 14 residues. The CDR3 nucleotides read TGTGCCAGCAGTGATTCCCAGGGTTCTTCACCCCTCCACTTT. Translation: CASSDSQGSSPLHF.

The chain employs TRBV29-1 and TRBJ1-1; D might be TRBD1 (6 bases). Germline-derived CDR1 and CDR2 are SQVTM and ANQGSEA. The CDR3 contains 14 residues. V lost 4 bases and J 1 base, leaving 13 bases between the germline ends. The CDR3 DNA reads TGCAGCGTTGCGTCCGGGACACGGAACACTGAAGCTTTCTTT. Its protein is CSVASGTRNTEAFF.

The CDR3 here is CASSFSRGELFF. As DNA, the CDR3 is TGTGCCAGCAGTTTCAGTCGCGGGGAGCTGTTTTTT. This chain joins TRBV27 and TRBJ2-2; D is unresolved. Germline values: CDR1 MNHEY, CDR2 SMNVEV (reference sequence). The CDR3 loop spans 12 amino acids. V was pared by 3 bases and J by 7 bases, with 6 bases between.

This clone was found a few times. The chain has TRBV7-3 and TRBJ2-2; no clear D. The V and J ends lost 3 bases and 2 bases respectively, with 7 bases between them. The CDR3 is 14 amino acids. Germline values: CDR1 SGHTA, CDR2 FQGTGA. In DNA, the CDR3 is TGTGCCAGCAGCTTCAAGCGAAACACCGGGGAGCTGTTTTTT. Translated: CASSFKRNTGELFF.

The chain is built from TRBV5-1 and TRBJ1-1; the match to TRBD1 covers 7 bases. The germline V gene encodes CDR1 SGHRS and CDR2 YFSETQ. CDR3 length equals 15 residues. V was pared by 4 bases and J by 5 bases, with 11 bases of the junction left unmatched. This CDR3 is CASSVLQGLGTEAFF. CDR3 DNA sequence: TGCGCCAGCAGCGTCCTACAGGGGTTAGGGACTGAAGCTTTCTTT.

The chain employs TRBV27 and TRBJ2-7; a weak D match, TRBD1 (5 bases). The CDR3 loop spans 14 amino acids. Trimming took 8 bases from V and 2 from J, leaving 16 bases between them. CDR1 and CDR2 (germline): MNHEY, SMNVEV (reference sequence). In nucleotides, the CDR3 is TGTGCCAGCGGCATCCTTGGGGCGCCCTACGAGCAGTACTTC. Encoded protein: CASGILGAPYEQYF.

This CDR3 is CAISSQGRGDEQYF. CDR3 DNA: TGTGCCATCAGTTCACAAGGTCGGGGTGACGAGCAGTACTTC. The chain recombines TRBV10-3 with TRBJ2-7; D perhaps matches TRBD2 (5 bases). The germline CDR1 and CDR2 sequences are ENHRY and SYGVKD. There are 14 residues in the CDR3. V was trimmed by 5 bases and J by 5 bases, leaving 16 bases between them.

This clone was recorded once. The CDR3 DNA is TGTGCCAGCCGGAAGGGGGATACGCAGTATTTT. Its translation: CASRKGDTQYF. This chain uses TRBV2 with TRBJ2-3; a weak D match, TRBD1 (5 bases). Per germline, CDR1 SNHLY and CDR2 FYNNEI. This CDR3 has 11 amino acids. Trimming cost V 8 bases and J 6 bases, with 9 bases left between them.

The rearrangement links TRBV7-7 to TRBJ2-7, with 7 bases identical to TRBD1. V shed 5 bases, J shed 3 bases, and the junction held 4 bases outside the gene matches. The CDR3 spans 13 residues. In germline, CDR1 is SSHAT, CDR2 FNYEAQ (reference sequence). The CDR3: CASSENRGYEQYF. The CDR3 bases are TGTGCCAGCAGCGAGAACAGGGGCTACGAGCAGTACTTC.

This chain connects TRBV7-9 to TRBJ2-7, with 7 nucleotides matching TRBD1. The CDR3 extends over 14 amino acids. Germline-derived CDR1 and CDR2 are SEHNR and FQNEAQ (reference sequence). The ends lost 3 bases at V and 6 bases at J; junction bases unmatched: 8. The CDR3 reads CASSFDRVGGEQYF. The CDR3, as DNA: TGTGCCAGCAGCTTCGACAGGGTAGGGGGCGAGCAGTACTTC.

In nucleotides, the CDR3 is TGTGCCAGCAGTGAGGGCCAGGCCCTCACAGATACGCAGTATTTT. It is translated as CASSEGQALTDTQYF. V gene TRBV2 combines with J gene TRBJ2-3; D unresolved. Germline V gene lookup returns CDR1 SNHLY and CDR2 FYNNEI. The CDR3 length is 15 residues. V was trimmed by 3 bases and J by 2 bases, leaving 12 bases between them. The full variable domain, its missing parts supplied by reference TRBV2 and TRBJ2-3, is EPEVTQTPSHQVTQMGQEVILRCVPISNHLYFYWYRQILGQKVEFLVSFYNNEISEKSEIFDDQFSVERPDGSNFTLKIRSTKLEDSAMYFCASSEGQALTDTQYFGPGTRLTVL.

The rearrangement uses TRBV11-2 and TRBJ2-5, with D unclear. The germline V gene has CDR1 SGHAT and CDR2 FQNNGV. The germline V and J ends were trimmed by 5 bases and 8 bases, with 9 bases remaining between them. CDR3 length equals 11 residues. CDR3 coding DNA: TGTGCCAGCAGCGCTTCGGTTACCCAGTACTTC. It is translated as CASSASVTQYF.

This clone was observed a single time. The gene calls are TRBV6-4 and TRBJ1-1; TRBD1 aligns across 12 bases. This CDR3 region has 15 residues. With V trimmed by 3 bases and J by 3 bases, 2 bases remained unmatched. Germline V gives CDR1 MRHNA, CDR2 SNTAGT. The CDR3 DNA reads as TGTGCCAGCAGTGAGGGACAGGGGGCATACACTGAAGCTTTCTTT. Protein: CASSEGQGAYTEAFF.

This clone has more than one count but fewer than ten. This chain joins TRBV2 and TRBJ2-2; D uncertain. The length of the CDR3 is 15 residues. Trimming left V 2 bases short and J 6 bases short, with 13 bases between. The germline V gene has CDR1 SNHLY and CDR2 FYNNEI. For the CDR3, the DNA is TGTGCCAGCAGTGAAATGGTGGGCACCGCCGGGGAGCTGTTTTTT. It codes for CASSEMVGTAGELFF.

The table lists this clone with a count of one. This chain uses TRBV27 with TRBJ1-2, with 8 positions matching TRBD1. This CDR3 region has 16 residues. Germline V gene data show CDR1 as MNHEY and CDR2 as SMNVEV (reference sequence). The V segment lost 6 bases and the J segment 3 bases; nucleotides outside the gene matches: 12. CDR3 in DNA: TGTGCCAGCAGCCGCGACAGGGGTCGGGTTTACTATGGCTACACCTTC. Protein sequence: CASSRDRGRVYYGYTF.

J is TRBJ2-1 and V is TRBV20-1; unclear D gene. CDR1 and CDR2 (germline): DFQATT, SNEGSKA (reference sequence). CDR3 length: 11 amino acids. V lost 3 bases, J lost 13 bases, and 13 bases lay in between. In DNA form, the CDR3 reads TGCAGTGCTAGCTTCCGCCCGGTTCAGTTCTTC. This gives the protein CSASFRPVQFF.

The chain joins TRBV2 to TRBJ1-4; 11 positions agree with TRBD1. The germline gives CDR1 SNHLY, CDR2 FYNNEI. This CDR3 spans 15 amino acids. Trimming cost V 5 bases and J 7 bases; bases outside gene matches: 6. CDR3 sequence: CASSSDRGPGEKLFF. In DNA form, the CDR3 reads TGTGCCAGCAGTTCGGACAGGGGGCCTGGTGAAAAACTGTTTTTT.

V is TRBV19 and J is TRBJ1-5, with 8 bases identical to TRBD1. Germline CDR1 is LNHDA and CDR2 is SQIVND (reference sequence). CDR3 length: 13 residues. Here the CDR3 reads CASKDRDFQPQHF. CDR3 DNA sequence: TGTGCGTCGAAGGACAGGGATTTTCAGCCCCAGCATTTT.

J is TRBJ2-7 and V is TRBV13, with 7 bases lining up with TRBD1. The CDR3 has 14 amino acids. Germline V gene data show CDR1 as PRHDT and CDR2 as FYEKMQ (reference sequence). The J segment lost 2 bases and the V segment lost 5 bases, leaving 6 bases of the junction unmatched. CDR3 loop: CASSPGQLAYEQYF. The CDR3 DNA follows: TGTGCCAGCAGCCCGGGACAGCTAGCCTACGAGCAGTACTTC.

This chain uses TRBV5-1 with TRBJ2-1; 14 positions match TRBD2. J gave up 7 bases and V 3 bases, and 6 bases lay outside the gene matches. CDR1 SGHRS and CDR2 YFSETQ come from the germline V gene. The CDR3 totals 16 residues. The CDR3 DNA is TGCGCCAGCAGCTCCATGACTAGCGGGAGGGCAAATGAGCAGTTCTTC. Its protein product is CASSSMTSGRANEQFF.

This chain connects TRBV2 to TRBJ2-5; possible D gene TRBD2, 5 bases. The germline V gene encodes CDR1 SNHLY and CDR2 FYNNEI. Trimming removed 7 bases at V and 4 bases at J, with 19 bases between. This CDR3 has 15 residues. CDR3 residues: CASTPGPSEGETQYF. CDR3 nucleotide sequence: TGTGCCAGCACTCCGGGCCCCTCCGAGGGAGAGACCCAGTACTTC.

As regards this clone: This specimen includes other DNA sequences encoding the same CDR3. In nucleotides, the CDR3 is TGTGCCAGCAGCAAGCGGGAGTATGGGGCCAACGTCCTGACTTTC. Translated: CASSKREYGANVLTF. The chain recombines TRBV7-9 with TRBJ2-6; 8 bases align to TRBD2. Germline V CDR1 and CDR2: SEHNR, FQNEAQ (reference sequence). The CDR3 totals 15 residues. V was pared by 5 bases and J by 3 bases, with 3 bases of the junction left unmatched.